A selection of T cell receptor beta chains follows, all from one sample in a study of blood T cell repertoires in COVID-19. Generated by immunoSEQ multiplex PCR, the TCRdb table keeps only in-frame clones and is missing some. The data contain around 210,000 clones, around nine tenths of them seen just once; the ten biggest clones take up more than 1.4%. Material: peripheral blood. The origin of the receptors is a man between 18 and 29 years old with active or convalescent COVID-19. Both conserved end residues are trimmed from each CDR3. Each record gives: V gene, J gene, CDR3 protein.

TRBV10-3,TRBJ1-1,AIKGRQGGVEAF
TRBV29-1,TRBJ1-1,SVEEGVNTEAF
TRBV12-3/TRBV12-4,TRBJ1-1,ASKPPQGTEAF
TRBV9,TRBJ2-3,ASSVEREPQY
TRBV10-1,TRBJ2-1,ATGLAGGGVQF
TRBV15,TRBJ1-1,ATSWRTGFYTEAF
TRBV29-1,TRBJ1-4,SARDTDEKLF
TRBV5-5,TRBJ1-3,ASSFSDRETGNTIY
TRBV2,TRBJ2-7,ASSGSGSPCEQY
TRBV2,TRBJ2-1,ASSESRDGLNEQF
TRBV11-2,TRBJ2-7,ASSLAEGSDEQY
TRBV19,TRBJ1-1,ASSILPGQGTEAF
TRBV25-1,TRBJ1-2,ASSLSNYGYT
TRBV5-1,TRBJ1-1,ASSYLTGTSSEAF
TRBV7-2,TRBJ2-2,ASAGSLNTGELF
TRBV4-3,TRBJ2-7,ASSLDRGSYEQY
TRBV5-6,TRBJ1-2,ASSLTGPNYGYT
TRBV2,TRBJ1-5,ASSDRVNQPQH
TRBV4-3,TRBJ2-5,ASSQEIAGEFKTQY
TRBV27,TRBJ2-7,ASSLLAGAREQY
TRBV10-1,TRBJ2-7,ASSPGWGSYEQY
TRBV9,TRBJ2-7,ASSRLAGASYEQY
TRBV3-1/TRBV3-2,TRBJ2-1,ASSQDGGTPAEQF
TRBV14,TRBJ2-7,ASSPQDYEQY
TRBV2,TRBJ1-5,ASRGTGNSNQPQH
TRBV5-8,TRBJ2-5,ASRPGTRGLETQY
TRBV27,TRBJ1-3,ASSPRGAEGNTIY